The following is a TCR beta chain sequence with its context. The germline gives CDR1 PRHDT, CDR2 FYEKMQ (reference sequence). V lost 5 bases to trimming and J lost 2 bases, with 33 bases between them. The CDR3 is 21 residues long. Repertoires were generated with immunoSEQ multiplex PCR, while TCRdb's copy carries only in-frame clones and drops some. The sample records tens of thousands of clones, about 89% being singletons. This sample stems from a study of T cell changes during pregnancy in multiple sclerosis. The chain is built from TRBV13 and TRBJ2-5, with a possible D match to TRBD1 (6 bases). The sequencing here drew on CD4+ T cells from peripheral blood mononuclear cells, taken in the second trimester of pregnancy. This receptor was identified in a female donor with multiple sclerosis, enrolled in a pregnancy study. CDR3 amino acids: CASSIRGWTANPIGPQETQYF. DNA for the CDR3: TGTGCCAGCAGCATAAGAGGGTGGACAGCCAACCCGATCGGCCCTCAAGAGACCCAGTACTTC.